This TCR beta chain derives from a study of identical twins. V lost 5 bases to trimming and J lost 4 bases, with 15 bases between them. Germline CDR1 reads LNHDA; CDR2 reads SQIVND (reference sequence). The CDR3 spans 15 residues. Study results and caveats: Diverse VJ usage suggested most zero-insertion clonotypes were not invariant T cells. Its conclusions, products of cross-sectional statistical analysis, did not come from following the same donors. Twin pairs' shared out-of-frame alpha sequences were enriched in low generation probability.

Every sampled donor was Caucasian and healthy. TCRdb processed the 5' RACE reads anew with MiXCR; each CDR3 protein has one entry. The profile shows some 330,000 distinct CDR3 sequences, roughly 9% of them singletons. For this clonotype: The antigen is unknown.

The sequence came from a woman in her 50s in good health. Sequenced material: naive T cells sorted from blood. The rearrangement joins TRBV19 to TRBJ2-1; D is possibly TRBD1 (5 bases). This CDR3 reads CASSAKWGLYNEQFF. DNA of the CDR3: TGTGCCAGTAGTGCTAAGTGGGGCCTTTACAATGAGCAGTTCTTC. Using reference TRBV19 and TRBJ2-1 for the parts outside the CDR3, the full variable domain is DGGITQSPKYLFRKEGQNVTLSCEQNLNHDAMYWYRQDPGQGLRLIYYSQIVNDFQKGDIAEGYSVSREKKESFPLTVTSAQKNPTAFYLCASSAKWGLYNEQFFGPGTRLTVL.